These 32 T cell receptor beta chains came from one sample sequenced in a study of T cell responses to AZD1222 COVID-19 vaccine. Here immunoSEQ multiplex PCR was the method, and the copy in TCRdb shows in-frame clones only, minus some. This repertoire shows over 150,000 clones, 90% found once; its top ten account for 15% to 20%. The sample here was peripheral blood, taken on day 0 of AZD1222 vaccination. These TCRs come from an adult in good health.

The chain couples TRBV7-3 to TRBJ2-7, with TRBD1 identical over 9 bases. Germline CDR1 SGHTA, CDR2 FQGTGA. The CDR3 is made up of 15 amino acids. V lost 1 base to trimming and J lost 5 bases; unmatched junction nucleotides: 6. CDR3: CASSLNGQGINEQYF. In nucleotides, the CDR3 is TGTGCCAGCAGCTTAAATGGACAGGGGATCAACGAGCAGTACTTC. Together with reference TRBV7-3 and TRBJ2-7, the CDR3 gives the full variable domain: GAGVSQTPSNKVTEKGKYVELRCDPISGHTALYWYRQSLGQGPEFLIYFQGTGAADDSGLPNDRFFAVRPEGSVSTLKIQRTERGDSAVYLCASSLNGQGINEQYFGPGTRLTVT.

The V and J genes are TRBV28 and TRBJ1-5; D remains ambiguous. The germline CDR1 and CDR2 sequences are MDHEN and SYDVKM. This CDR3 contains 12 residues. V dropped 6 bases and J dropped 3 bases, with 6 bases sitting between them. In DNA form, the CDR3 reads TGTGCCAGCAGCCCTCTCAATCAGCCCCAGCATTTT. It codes for CASSPLNQPQHF.

V usage is TRBV14 and J usage is TRBJ2-7; D not certain. V was shortened by 3 bases and J by 0 bases, with 0 bases between the two germline ends. Germline CDR1 reads SGHDN; CDR2 reads FVKESK. This CDR3 is built from 11 residues. The CDR3 DNA sequence: TGTGCCAGCAGCCACTCCTACGAGCAGTACTTC. Translation: CASSHSYEQYF.

This clone was observed once. This chain connects TRBV5-5 to TRBJ2-3; no clear D. The CDR3 sequence is 14 residues long. V was trimmed by 0 bases and J by 5 bases, leaving 10 bases between them. Germline CDR1 and CDR2: SGHKS and YYEKEE (reference sequence). Here the CDR3 DNA reads TGTGCCAGCAGCTTGGGGGTTAGGTTAGATACGCAGTATTTT. Protein sequence: CASSLGVRLDTQYF.

The chain combines TRBV28 with TRBJ2-5; 8 bases fit TRBD2. Germline CDR1 and CDR2: MDHEN and SYDVKM. V lost 6 bases and J lost 4; bases outside the gene matches: 7. CDR3 length equals 14 residues. The CDR3 loop is CASRKQAGGETQYF. The CDR3 DNA reads TGTGCCAGCAGAAAACAGGCGGGGGGAGAGACCCAGTACTTC.

In DNA form, the CDR3 reads TGTGCCAGCAGCTTAGTCAGTGGACTAGCGGGGGGGAAAAACACCGGGGAGCTGTTTTTT. Its protein is CASSLVSGLAGGKNTGELFF. The chain is built from TRBV7-8 and TRBJ2-2; 15 positions match TRBD2. Germline lookup yields CDR1 SGHVS and CDR2 FQNEAQ. The junction had 8 bases not matched to a gene; V was cut back by 1 base and J by 2 bases. CDR3 length: 20 residues.

The chain combines TRBV5-4 with TRBJ1-4; TRBD1 might be the D (6 bases). The V and J ends lost 0 bases and 5 bases respectively, with 8 bases between them. Germline V gives CDR1 SGHNT, CDR2 YYREEE (reference sequence). The CDR3 is 14 amino acids. The CDR3 loop is CASSLEGGNEKLFF. The CDR3 DNA reads as TGTGCCAGCAGCTTGGAGGGGGGGAATGAAAAACTGTTTTTT.

The chain's CDR3 is CASSEWRGSNQPQHF. CDR3 bases: TGTGCCAGCAGTGAATGGAGGGGTAGCAATCAGCCCCAGCATTTT. J is TRBJ1-5 and V is TRBV6-1, with D perhaps TRBD1 (5 bases). The CDR3 is 15 amino acids. V was clipped by 2 bases and J by 0 bases, with 8 bases between them. Germline V gene sequence: CDR1 MNHNS, CDR2 SASEGT.

V is TRBV28 and J is TRBJ1-3, with D hard to call. Germline CDR1 reads MDHEN; CDR2 reads SYDVKM. This CDR3 comprises 15 residues. V shed 8 bases and J shed 0 bases, with 14 bases lying between them. The CDR3 bases are TGTGCCAGCGCCTCGCGGGCCTCCTCTGGAAACACCATATATTTT. It translates to CASASRASSGNTIYF.

This sequence joins TRBV30 and TRBJ2-2; 9 bases map to TRBD2. This CDR3 spans 16 amino acids. CDR1 is GTSNPN and CDR2 is SVGIG in the germline V gene (reference sequence). J lost 7 bases, V lost 3 bases, and 12 bases had no gene match. The DNA of the CDR3 is TGTGCCTGGAGGGGCTGGCTAGCGGGGAGGGGCGGGGAGCTGTTTTTT. This sequence encodes CAWRGWLAGRGGELFF.

The J gene is TRBJ1-2, the V gene TRBV10-3, with no clear D. The CDR3 covers 12 residues. Trimming removed 5 bases from V and 4 bases from J, with 8 bases in between. Germline lookup yields CDR1 ENHRY and CDR2 SYGVKD. CDR3 coding DNA: TGTGCCATCAGTCTCGGATCCTATGGCTACACCTTC. Its translation: CAISLGSYGYTF.

The chain uses TRBV30 and TRBJ2-3; D might be TRBD1 or TRBD2, each matching 6 bases. Germline V gene data show CDR1 as GTSNPN and CDR2 as SVGIG (reference sequence). The CDR3 consists of 14 residues. CDR3: CGLNGGGGADTQYF. CDR3 coding DNA: TGTGGGCTTAACGGGGGCGGTGGGGCAGATACGCAGTATTTT.

V gene TRBV28 combines with J gene TRBJ2-7; the D gene is possibly TRBD1 (5 bases). The CDR3 has 12 amino acids. Germline lookup yields CDR1 MDHEN and CDR2 SYDVKM. V was clipped by 2 bases and J by 9 bases, with 11 bases between them. The CDR3 here is CASSLLQGAQYF. CDR3 nucleotide sequence: TGTGCCAGCAGTTTACTTCAGGGCGCGCAGTACTTC.

The chain links TRBV9 to TRBJ1-1, with 8 bases matching TRBD1. In germline, CDR1 is SGDLS, CDR2 YYNGEE. The CDR3 contains 12 residues. With V trimmed by 4 bases and J by 11 bases, 7 bases remained unmatched. The CDR3 sequence: CASSPRQGRAFF. CDR3 nucleotide sequence: TGTGCCAGCAGCCCCAGACAGGGGAGGGCTTTCTTT.

CDR3 DNA: TGTGCCAGCAGCTCCACAGGTGAAAAACTGTTTTTT. Protein product: CASSSTGEKLFF. This sequence joins TRBV9 and TRBJ1-4, with D possibly matching TRBD1 (5 bases). This CDR3 is 12 amino acids long. Germline assignment: CDR1 SGDLS and CDR2 YYNGEE. Deletions cut 4 bases from V and 7 bases from J, with 8 bases between.

The J gene is TRBJ1-2, the V gene TRBV29-1; 9 bases align to TRBD1. Germline V gives CDR1 SQVTM, CDR2 ANQGSEA. V lost 6 bases and J lost 4; bases outside the gene matches: 3. The CDR3 runs to 12 residues. CDR3 in amino acids: CSVAGQGYGYTF. The CDR3 DNA is TGCAGCGTAGCGGGACAGGGCTATGGCTACACCTTC. Full variable domain (missing parts from reference TRBV29-1 and TRBJ1-2): SAVISQKPSRDICQRGTSLTIQCQVDSQVTMMFWYRQQPGQSLTLIATANQGSEATYESGFVIDKFPISRPNLTFSTLTVSNMSPEDSSIYLCSVAGQGYGYTFGSGTRLTVV.

The V and J genes are TRBV6-1 and TRBJ2-1; no definite D call. Germline CDR1 and CDR2: MNHNS and SASEGT. Between the trimmed V and J ends, which lost 1 base and 3 bases, there was a span of 10 bases. This CDR3 contains 15 residues. The CDR3 DNA is TGTGCCAGCAGTGAAGGGTGGGGTTACTACAATGAGCAGTTCTTC. Residues: CASSEGWGYYNEQFF.

The CDR3 sequence is CASSNKDRGEDTQYF. CDR3 in DNA: TGTGCCAGCAGTAACAAGGACAGGGGAGAAGATACGCAGTATTTT. The chain joins TRBV6-1 to TRBJ2-3, with 9 bases aligning to TRBD1. The CDR3 spans 15 residues. Unmatched junction bases numbered 8, after V lost 5 bases and J lost 5 bases. From germline, CDR1 is MNHNS and CDR2 SASEGT.

CDR3 nucleotide sequence: TGTGCCAGCAGCTCCCCGGGGGACGGAGGGAACACCATATATTTT. Translating it yields CASSSPGDGGNTIYF. V usage is TRBV7-9 and J usage is TRBJ1-3; D possibly corresponds to TRBD1 (5 bases). The CDR3 is made up of 15 amino acids. The ends were cut back, 4 bases at V and 7 bases at J, with 17 bases in the middle. Germline lookup yields CDR1 SEHNR and CDR2 FQNEAQ (reference sequence).

The chain has TRBV30 and TRBJ1-4, with a possible D match to TRBD1 (5 bases). Germline lookup yields CDR1 GTSNPN and CDR2 SVGIG (reference sequence). CDR3 size: 14 residues. V was cut by 2 bases and J by 3 bases, with 10 bases left in between. CDR3 in amino acids: CAWSTGVPNEKLFF. The DNA for the CDR3 is TGTGCCTGGAGTACGGGGGTCCCTAATGAAAAACTGTTTTTT.

V is TRBV4-3 and J is TRBJ1-2, with no clear D. This CDR3 is built from 15 residues. CDR1 LGHNA and CDR2 YSLEER come from the germline V gene. The germline V and J ends were trimmed by 0 bases and 2 bases, with 10 bases remaining between them. In DNA form, the CDR3 reads TGCGCCAGCAGCCAAGAAACAGCTACCAACTATGGCTACACCTTC. Protein sequence: CASSQETATNYGYTF.

This clone was detected once. The junction departs from germline at one end; a sequencing error may be responsible. The J gene is TRBJ1-6, the V gene TRBV14, with D possibly matching TRBD1 (6 bases). The CDR3 has 13 residues. Germline CDR1 and CDR2: SGHDN and FVKESK. This CDR3 is CAISTGNDSPLHF. In nucleotides, the CDR3 is TGTGCCATCAGCACAGGGAACGATTCACCCCTCCACTTT.

The chain carries TRBV5-1 and TRBJ2-1, with D tentatively TRBD1 (6 bases). Germline V gene sequence: CDR1 SGHRS, CDR2 YFSETQ. The CDR3 loop spans 15 amino acids. Between the trimmed V and J ends, which lost 3 bases and 3 bases, there was a span of 13 bases. Here the CDR3 reads CASSSTGPGYNEQFF. The CDR3 DNA is TGCGCCAGCAGCTCTACAGGGCCCGGCTACAATGAGCAGTTCTTC.

J is TRBJ2-2 and V is TRBV4-1; perhaps TRBD2 as D (5 bases). CDR3 length: 12 residues. Germline loops: CDR1 MGHRA, CDR2 YSYEKL. The germline V and J ends were trimmed by 4 bases and 6 bases, with 6 bases remaining between them. The DNA for the CDR3 is TGCGCCAGCAGCCCCGGGGCCGGGGAGCTGTTTTTT. Translating gives CASSPGAGELFF.

This chain connects TRBV7-2 to TRBJ2-3; 10 nucleotides agree with TRBD2. This CDR3 is 16 amino acids long. The germline CDR1 and CDR2 sequences are SGHTA and FQGNSA. V was clipped by 0 bases and J by 1 base; unmatched bases: 1. In nucleotides, the CDR3 is TGTGCCAGCAGCTTAGCGGGGACTAGCGGCACAGATACGCAGTATTTT. Amino acid sequence: CASSLAGTSGTDTQYF.

CDR3 coding DNA: TGTGCCTGGAGTTTGCGGGAGTTTTTGGATGAGCAGTTCTTC. Its protein product is CAWSLREFLDEQFF. V and J are TRBV30 and TRBJ2-1, with TRBD2 matching 7 bases. V was pared by 2 bases and J by 8 bases, with 9 bases of the junction left unmatched. Germline V gene lookup returns CDR1 GTSNPN and CDR2 SVGIG (reference sequence). This CDR3 contains 14 residues.

This clone was seen only once. CDR3 residues: CASSVRVLAEAFF. CDR3 nucleotide sequence: TGTGCCAGCAGCGTCAGGGTATTGGCTGAAGCTTTCTTT. The V call is TRBV7-2, the J call TRBJ1-1, with D tentatively TRBD1 (5 bases). CDR3 length: 13 amino acids. Germline CDR1 reads SGHTA; CDR2 reads FQGNSA. The V and J ends lost 5 bases and 6 bases respectively, with 13 bases between them. Together with reference TRBV7-2 and TRBJ1-1, the CDR3 gives the full variable domain: GAGVSQSPSNKVTEKGKDVELRCDPISGHTALYWYRQSLGQGLEFLIYFQGNSAPDKSGLPSDRFSAERTGGSVSTLTIQRTQQEDSAVYLCASSVRVLAEAFFGQGTRLTVV.

The chain uses TRBV7-9 and TRBJ1-2, with D possibly TRBD1 on 5 matching bases. V dropped 5 bases and J dropped 4 bases, with 14 bases sitting between them. There are 14 residues in the CDR3. Germline V lookup: CDR1 SEHNR, CDR2 FQNEAQ (reference sequence). DNA for the CDR3: TGTGCCAGCAGCAGGGACTGGGCGGGCTATGGCTACACCTTC. Its translation: CASSRDWAGYGYTF.

The chain has TRBV10-2 and TRBJ2-7, with TRBD1 as a possible D gene (6 bases). The CDR3 extends over 11 amino acids. Between the trimmed V and J ends, which lost 8 bases and 6 bases, there was a span of 11 bases. Germline V gene data show CDR1 as WSHSY and CDR2 as SAAADI. CDR3 loop: CASRAGVEQYF. The DNA of the CDR3 is TGCGCCAGCCGGGCAGGGGTCGAGCAGTACTTC.

The chain links TRBV6-5 to TRBJ1-2; perhaps TRBD1 as D (6 bases). This CDR3 contains 12 residues. Germline V gene lookup returns CDR1 MNHEY and CDR2 SVGAGI. The V end was cut by 7 bases, the J end by 9 bases, with 15 bases between. The CDR3 sequence is CASTDTGRSYTF. CDR3 nucleotide sequence: TGTGCCAGCACCGACACAGGGAGGAGCTACACCTTC.

V is TRBV2 and J is TRBJ2-5; a possible D gene is TRBD1 (6 bases). The ends were cut back, 8 bases at V and 6 bases at J, with 10 bases in the middle. Per germline, CDR1 SNHLY and CDR2 FYNNEI. CDR3 length: 11 amino acids. CDR3 coding DNA: TGTGCCAGCGTGGGGGCCAAGACCCAGTACTTC. It is translated as CASVGAKTQYF.

The chain uses TRBV6-5 and TRBJ1-2, with 9 nucleotides matching TRBD1. J gave up 6 bases and V 5 bases, and 7 bases lay outside the gene matches. Germline assignment: CDR1 MNHEY and CDR2 SVGAGI. CDR3 length: 14 residues. The CDR3 reads CASSPGRTGDGYTF. In nucleotides, the CDR3 is TGTGCCAGCAGTCCGGGACGGACAGGGGATGGCTACACCTTC.